This T cell receptor beta chain was retrieved from a study of blood T cell repertoires in COVID-19 (TCRdb year 2020). At the level of the whole study: Samples from collaborators originated in the United States, Italy and Spain and spanned both the acute and convalescent phases of COVID-19. The prospective study material was composed of cDNA or gDNA derived from T cells, B-cell-depleted T cells, or PBMCs. The dataset comprised deeply sampled blood TCRbeta repertoires from subjects exposed to, actively infected with, or recovered from COVID-19. The repertoires were released in a freely available public database meant as a resource for research on the immune response to SARS-CoV-2. The samples were drawn from two sources: the first 160 participants of the ongoing ImmuneRACE study, and over 1,000 subjects contributed by 6 global collaborators. Sample metadata almost always included a de-identified subject ID, COVID-19 status, age in years and sex. Where HLA class I and class II types were available, the types were taken from metadata supplied by the sample provider, not from assay-based typing. Points the paper makes about the study in general: The amount of clinical and demographic metadata varied by source and participant and was provided uncurated.

One collaborating source in Seattle enrolled patients during active infection and followed them longitudinally through the course of disease. Whole blood was collected in K2EDTA tubes by collaborating institutions according to the institutions' own protocols. For TCRbeta analysis, collaborator samples were shipped as frozen whole blood, as isolated PBMCs, or as DNA extracted from either sample type. The immunoSEQ Assay, a bias-controlled multiplex PCR, was used to amplify TCRbeta CDR3 regions from genomic DNA. As for the authors' bioinformatics: Within the assay, amplification of reference gene primers was used to estimate how many nucleated cells each sample contained. To quantify the absolute abundance of each unique TCRbeta CDR3 rearrangement, sequence reads were collapsed and filtered. For each sample, productive Simpson clonality was calculated as the square root of Simpson's diversity index across productive rearrangements. TCRdb obtained this table from immuneACCESS and retained in-frame rearrangements with V and J assigned. These tables miss some clones; where compared with another copy, unresolved V genes account for less than half of the shortfall, and the remainder is unexplained. V and J calls and clone size follow that table, whereas D and trimming were derived from the DNA. Here the sample has about 150,000 clones; about 87% occur a single time. Of the sample, approximately 2.4% falls within the top ten clones.

A single count supports this clone. It lacks a known antigen. One base away there is no much larger clone; base qualities are not given. Trimming removed 5 bases from V and 2 bases from J, leaving 7 bases between the germline ends. Looking up the germline V gene yields CDR1 MNHEY and CDR2 SVGAGI. Its CDR3 holds 12 amino acids, cysteine through phenylalanine. Only the CDR3 part of the read is kept: 36 bases, read in frame from the first base. The material sequenced was peripheral blood. The chain couples TRBV6-5 to TRBJ2-7, with no D gene named confidently. This TCR was recovered from a human donor with COVID-19, enrolled during active disease. The donor label of this sample is uncertain. Here is the DNA: TGTGCCAGCAGTACCCGGGCCTACGAGCAGTACTTC. Translated, this gives CASSTRAYEQYF.